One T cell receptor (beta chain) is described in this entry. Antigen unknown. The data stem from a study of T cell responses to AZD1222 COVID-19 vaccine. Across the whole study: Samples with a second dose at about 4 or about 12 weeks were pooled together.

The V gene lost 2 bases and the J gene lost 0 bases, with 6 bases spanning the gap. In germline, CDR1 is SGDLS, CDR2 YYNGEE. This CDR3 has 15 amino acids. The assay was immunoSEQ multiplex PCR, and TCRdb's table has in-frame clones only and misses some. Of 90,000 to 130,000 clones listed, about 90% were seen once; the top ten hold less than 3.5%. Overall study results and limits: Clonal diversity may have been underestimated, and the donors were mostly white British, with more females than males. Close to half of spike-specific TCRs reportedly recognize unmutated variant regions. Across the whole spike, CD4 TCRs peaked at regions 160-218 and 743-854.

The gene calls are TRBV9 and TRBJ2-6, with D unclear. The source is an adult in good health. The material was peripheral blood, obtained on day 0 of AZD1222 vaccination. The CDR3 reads CASSVLTSGANVLTF. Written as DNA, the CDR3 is TGTGCCAGCAGCGTTCTTACCTCTGGGGCCAACGTCCTGACTTTC.